These T cell receptor beta chains were read from a single sample in a study of blood T cells in healthy people across ages. TCRdb reprocessed the 5' RACE reads via MiXCR and lists one record per CDR3 protein. The sample holds 1.8 million or so distinct CDR3 sequences, roughly 43% seen once. Sequencing was done on a sample of blood. The source of these receptors is a human donor in good health. Both conserved end residues are part of each CDR3. The D gene is left open where the match is weak. Clone size is stated in some rows and not others, as once, few, many or a class when expanded.

d_call: NA; v_call: TRBV5-6; j_call: TRBJ2-7; cdr3_length: 14; clone_size: few; cdr3_aa: CASSYEAGDYEQYF; cdr3_nt: TGTGCCAGCAGCTATGAAGCCGGAGACTACGAGCAGTACTTC
d_call: TRBD1; v_call: TRBV4-2; j_call: TRBJ2-1; cdr3_length: 16; clone_size: NA; cdr3_aa: CASSQAARQGVDEQFF; cdr3_nt: TGTGCCAGCAGCCAAGCCGCGCGGCAGGGGGTAGACGAGCAGTTCTTC
d_call: NA; v_call: TRBV29-1; j_call: TRBJ2-6; cdr3_length: 12; clone_size: many; cdr3_aa: CSVGQGANVLTF; cdr3_nt: TGCAGCGTTGGCCAGGGGGCCAACGTCCTGACTTTC
d_call: NA; v_call: TRBV29-1; j_call: TRBJ1-4; cdr3_length: 13; clone_size: few; cdr3_aa: CSASGRNNEKLFF; cdr3_nt: TGCAGCGCCTCGGGCAGAAATAATGAAAAACTGTTTTTT
d_call: NA; v_call: TRBV4-2; j_call: TRBJ1-2; cdr3_length: 16; clone_size: few; cdr3_aa: CASSQDPPGIHYGYTF; cdr3_nt: TGTGCCAGCAGCCAAGATCCGCCGGGAATACACTATGGCTACACCTTC
d_call: TRBD1; v_call: TRBV20-1; j_call: TRBJ1-2; cdr3_length: 13; clone_size: NA; cdr3_aa: CSALDRESYGYTF; cdr3_nt: TGCAGTGCTTTGGACAGGGAATCCTATGGCTACACCTTC
d_call: NA; v_call: TRBV12-3/TRBV12-4; j_call: TRBJ1-1; cdr3_length: 13; clone_size: NA; cdr3_aa: CASSLGTSGEAFF; cdr3_nt: TGTGCCAGCAGTTTAGGGACGTCTGGTGAAGCTTTCTTT
d_call: TRBD1; v_call: TRBV11-1; j_call: TRBJ2-6; cdr3_length: 17; clone_size: many; cdr3_aa: CASSHGDSNSGANVLTF; cdr3_nt: TGTGCCAGCAGCCACGGGGACAGCAACTCTGGGGCCAACGTCCTGACTTTC
d_call: TRBD2; v_call: TRBV7-3; j_call: TRBJ2-3; cdr3_length: 15; clone_size: NA; cdr3_aa: CASSAIAGITDTQYF; cdr3_nt: TGTGCCAGCAGCGCTATAGCGGGGATCACAGATACGCAGTATTTT
d_call: NA; v_call: TRBV7-6; j_call: TRBJ2-5; cdr3_length: 15; clone_size: few; cdr3_aa: CASSPRTDPKETQYF; cdr3_nt: TGTGCCAGCAGCCCCCGGACAGACCCCAAAGAGACCCAGTACTTC
d_call: NA; v_call: TRBV7-9; j_call: TRBJ2-7; cdr3_length: 13; clone_size: NA; cdr3_aa: CASSLDPFHEQYF; cdr3_nt: TGTGCCAGCAGCTTAGACCCTTTCCACGAGCAGTACTTC
d_call: NA; v_call: TRBV7-9; j_call: TRBJ2-1; cdr3_length: 15; clone_size: NA; cdr3_aa: CASSLRPAVYNEQFF; cdr3_nt: TGTGCCAGCAGCTTACGCCCAGCGGTTTACAATGAGCAGTTCTTC
d_call: NA; v_call: TRBV14; j_call: TRBJ2-5; cdr3_length: 14; clone_size: NA; cdr3_aa: CVSSLRRGQETQYF; cdr3_nt: TGTGTCAGCAGCCTCCGACGGGGACAAGAGACCCAGTACTTC
d_call: NA; v_call: TRBV7-3; j_call: TRBJ2-4; cdr3_length: 16; clone_size: NA; cdr3_aa: CASSLGVGTTKNIQYF; cdr3_nt: TGTGCCAGCAGCTTAGGGGTAGGGACAACAAAAAACATTCAGTACTTC
d_call: NA; v_call: TRBV20-1; j_call: TRBJ1-2; cdr3_length: 12; clone_size: NA; cdr3_aa: CSASRGIYGYTF; cdr3_nt: TGCAGTGCTAGTCGGGGGATTTATGGCTACACCTTC
d_call: NA; v_call: TRBV4-3; j_call: TRBJ2-5; cdr3_length: 14; clone_size: few; cdr3_aa: CASSRAKGQETQYF; cdr3_nt: TGCGCCAGCAGCCGAGCTAAGGGCCAAGAGACCCAGTACTTC
d_call: NA; v_call: TRBV7-9; j_call: TRBJ2-5; cdr3_length: 16; clone_size: NA; cdr3_aa: CASSRIKTGRQETQYF; cdr3_nt: TGTGCCAGCAGCCGTATTAAGACAGGGAGGCAAGAGACCCAGTACTTC
d_call: TRBD1; v_call: TRBV29-1; j_call: TRBJ2-4; cdr3_length: 13; clone_size: NA; cdr3_aa: CSVGRDRDNEQYF; cdr3_nt: TGCAGCGTTGGCCGGGACAGGGACAATGAGCAGTACTTC
d_call: TRBD1; v_call: TRBV25-1; j_call: TRBJ1-1; cdr3_length: 15; clone_size: NA; cdr3_aa: CASTALFRDSFLAFF; cdr3_nt: TGTGCCAGCACCGCACTATTCCGGGACAGCTTTTTGGCTTTCTTT
d_call: NA; v_call: TRBV5-6; j_call: TRBJ2-7; cdr3_length: 15; clone_size: few; cdr3_aa: CASSLRRDPSYEQYF; cdr3_nt: TGTGCCAGCAGCTTGCGGCGGGACCCCTCCTACGAGCAGTACTTC
d_call: NA; v_call: TRBV6-2/TRBV6-3; j_call: TRBJ2-3; cdr3_length: 14; clone_size: NA; cdr3_aa: CASSLPQSRHTQYF; cdr3_nt: TGTGCCAGCAGTTTACCACAGTCCCGACATACGCAGTATTTT
d_call: NA; v_call: TRBV27; j_call: TRBJ2-1; cdr3_length: 16; clone_size: NA; cdr3_aa: CASSPVRRGGVNEQFF; cdr3_nt: TGTGCCAGCAGTCCCGTTCGGCGGGGAGGCGTCAATGAGCAGTTCTTC
d_call: NA; v_call: TRBV6-1; j_call: TRBJ1-1; cdr3_length: 13; clone_size: NA; cdr3_aa: CASSKMANTEAFF; cdr3_nt: TGTGCCAGCAGTAAGATGGCGAACACTGAAGCTTTCTTT
d_call: TRBD1; v_call: TRBV28; j_call: TRBJ2-3; cdr3_length: 17; clone_size: NA; cdr3_aa: CASSPLSTGENTDTQYF; cdr3_nt: TGTGCCAGCAGTCCCCTCTCCACAGGGGAGAACACAGATACGCAGTATTTT
d_call: NA; v_call: TRBV7-9; j_call: TRBJ2-3; cdr3_length: 16; clone_size: NA; cdr3_aa: CASSLGTSYRTDTQYF; cdr3_nt: TGTGCCAGCAGCTTAGGGACTTCATACCGCACAGATACGCAGTATTTT
d_call: NA; v_call: TRBV2; j_call: TRBJ1-2; cdr3_length: 17; clone_size: once; cdr3_aa: CALIKRGRLSLMDGYTF; cdr3_nt: TGTGCCTTGATAAAGAGGGGCAGATTAAGTCTCATGGATGGCTACACCTTC
d_call: TRBD1; v_call: TRBV29-1; j_call: TRBJ1-2; cdr3_length: 15; clone_size: NA; cdr3_aa: CSVSGYTGGNYGYTF; cdr3_nt: TGCAGCGTTTCGGGCTATACAGGGGGCAACTATGGCTACACCTTC
d_call: NA; v_call: TRBV5-1; j_call: TRBJ1-2; cdr3_length: 14; clone_size: NA; cdr3_aa: CASSLAAASDGYTF; cdr3_nt: TGCGCCAGCAGCTTGGCCGCGGCAAGTGATGGCTACACCTTC
d_call: NA; v_call: TRBV11-3; j_call: TRBJ2-3; cdr3_length: 17; clone_size: NA; cdr3_aa: CASSLLLPGEVRDTQYF; cdr3_nt: TGTGCCAGCAGCTTATTACTTCCAGGGGAAGTGAGAGATACGCAGTATTTT